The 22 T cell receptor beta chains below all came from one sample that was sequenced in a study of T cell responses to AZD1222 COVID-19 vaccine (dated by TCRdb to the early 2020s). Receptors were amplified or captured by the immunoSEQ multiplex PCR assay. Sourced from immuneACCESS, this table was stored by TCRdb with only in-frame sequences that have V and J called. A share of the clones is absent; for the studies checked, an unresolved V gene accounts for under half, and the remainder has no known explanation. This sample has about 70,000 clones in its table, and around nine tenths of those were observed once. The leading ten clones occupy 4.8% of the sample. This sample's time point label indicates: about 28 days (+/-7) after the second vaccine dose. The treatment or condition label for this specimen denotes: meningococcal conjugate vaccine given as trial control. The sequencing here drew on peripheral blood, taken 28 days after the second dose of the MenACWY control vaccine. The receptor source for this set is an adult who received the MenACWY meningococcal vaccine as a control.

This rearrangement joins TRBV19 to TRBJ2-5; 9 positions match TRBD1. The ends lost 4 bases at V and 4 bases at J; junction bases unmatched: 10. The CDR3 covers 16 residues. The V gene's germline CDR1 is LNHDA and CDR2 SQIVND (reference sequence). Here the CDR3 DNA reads TGTGCCAGTAGTAAGACAGGGGGTAGTCAAGGAGAGACCCAGTACTTC. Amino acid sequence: CASSKTGGSQGETQYF.

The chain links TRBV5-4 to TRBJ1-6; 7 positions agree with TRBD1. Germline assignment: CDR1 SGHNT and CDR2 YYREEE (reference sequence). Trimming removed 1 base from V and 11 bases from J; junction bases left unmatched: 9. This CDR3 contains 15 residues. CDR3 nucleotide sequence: TGTGCCAGCAGCTTGTCTACAGGGGACGTTGCACCCCTCCACTTT. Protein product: CASSLSTGDVAPLHF.

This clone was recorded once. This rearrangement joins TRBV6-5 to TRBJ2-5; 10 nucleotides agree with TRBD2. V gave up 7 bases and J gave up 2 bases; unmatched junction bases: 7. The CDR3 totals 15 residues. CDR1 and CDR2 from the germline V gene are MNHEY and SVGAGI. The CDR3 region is CASNSLAGVQETQYF. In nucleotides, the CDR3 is TGTGCCAGCAACTCTCTAGCGGGGGTGCAAGAGACCCAGTACTTC.

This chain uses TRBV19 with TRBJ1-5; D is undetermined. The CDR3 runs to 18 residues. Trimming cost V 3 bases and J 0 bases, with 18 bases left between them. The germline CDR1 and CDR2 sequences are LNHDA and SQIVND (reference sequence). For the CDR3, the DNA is TGTGCCAGTAGTATGCTTGGTAGTTACCTAGATAGCAATCAGCCCCAGCATTTT. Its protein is CASSMLGSYLDSNQPQHF.

This CDR3 reads CASSSKVEQYF. The CDR3 nucleotides are TGTGCCAGCAGCTCCAAGGTCGAGCAGTACTTC. V is TRBV7-2 and J is TRBJ2-7, with D unclear. Germline loops: CDR1 SGHTA, CDR2 FQGNSA. V was pared by 4 bases and J by 6 bases, with 7 bases between. This CDR3 comprises 11 residues.

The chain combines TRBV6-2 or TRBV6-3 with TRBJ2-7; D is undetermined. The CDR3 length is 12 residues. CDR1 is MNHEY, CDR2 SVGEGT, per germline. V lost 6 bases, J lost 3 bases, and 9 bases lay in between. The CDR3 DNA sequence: TGTGCCAGCAGCGAGTCGGGCTACGAGCAGTACTTC. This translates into CASSESGYEQYF.

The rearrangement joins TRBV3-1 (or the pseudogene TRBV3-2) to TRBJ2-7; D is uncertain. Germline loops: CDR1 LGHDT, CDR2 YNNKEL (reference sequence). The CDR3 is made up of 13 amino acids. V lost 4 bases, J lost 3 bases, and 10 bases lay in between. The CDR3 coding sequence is TGTGCCAGCAGCCCCTCAGGTGGCTACGAGCAGTACTTC. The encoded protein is CASSPSGGYEQYF.

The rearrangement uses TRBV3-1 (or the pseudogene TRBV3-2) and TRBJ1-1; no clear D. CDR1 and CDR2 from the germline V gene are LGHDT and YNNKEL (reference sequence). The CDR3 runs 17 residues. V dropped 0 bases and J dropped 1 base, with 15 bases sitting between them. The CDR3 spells CASSQDFSATGNTEAFF. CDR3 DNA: TGTGCCAGCAGCCAAGATTTTTCAGCCACCGGGAACACTGAAGCTTTCTTT.

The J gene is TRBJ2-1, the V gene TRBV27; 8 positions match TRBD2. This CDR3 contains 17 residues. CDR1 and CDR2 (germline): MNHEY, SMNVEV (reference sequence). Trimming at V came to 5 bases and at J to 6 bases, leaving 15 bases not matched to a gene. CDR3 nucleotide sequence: TGTGCCAGCAGTCTTCGGGGGGGGCGGGAGGCTGGCAATGAGCAGTTCTTC. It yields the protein CASSLRGGREAGNEQFF.

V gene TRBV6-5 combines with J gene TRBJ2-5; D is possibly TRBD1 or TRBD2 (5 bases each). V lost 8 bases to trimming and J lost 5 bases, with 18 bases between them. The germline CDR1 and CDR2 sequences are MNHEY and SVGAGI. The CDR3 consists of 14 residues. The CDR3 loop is CASGRPGAGETQYF. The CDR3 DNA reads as TGTGCCAGCGGGCGTCCCGGGGCTGGGGAGACCCAGTACTTC.

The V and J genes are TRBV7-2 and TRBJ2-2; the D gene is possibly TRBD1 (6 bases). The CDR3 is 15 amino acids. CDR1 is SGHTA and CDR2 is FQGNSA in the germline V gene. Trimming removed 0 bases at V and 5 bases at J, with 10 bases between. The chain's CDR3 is CASSLAGAETGELFF. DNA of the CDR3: TGTGCCAGCAGCTTAGCGGGGGCAGAAACCGGGGAGCTGTTTTTT.

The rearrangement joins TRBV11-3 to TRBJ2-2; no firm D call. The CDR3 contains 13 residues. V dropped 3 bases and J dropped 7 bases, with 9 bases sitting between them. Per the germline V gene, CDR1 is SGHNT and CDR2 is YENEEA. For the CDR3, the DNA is TGTGCCAGCAGCTTTATGTCAGACGGGGAGCTGTTTTTT. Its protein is CASSFMSDGELFF. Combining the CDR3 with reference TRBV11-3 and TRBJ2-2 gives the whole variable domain EAGVVQSPRYKIIEKKQPVAFWCNPISGHNTLYWYLQNLGQGPELLIRYENEEAVDDSQLPKDRFSAERLKGVDSTLKIQPAELGDSAVYLCASSFMSDGELFFGEGSRLTVL.

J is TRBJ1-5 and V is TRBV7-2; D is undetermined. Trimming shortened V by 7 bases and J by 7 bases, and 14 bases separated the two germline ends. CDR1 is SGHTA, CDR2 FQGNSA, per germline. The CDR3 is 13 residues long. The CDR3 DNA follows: TGTGCCAGCACCCCTACCCCAGGCCAGCCCCAGCATTTT. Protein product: CASTPTPGQPQHF.

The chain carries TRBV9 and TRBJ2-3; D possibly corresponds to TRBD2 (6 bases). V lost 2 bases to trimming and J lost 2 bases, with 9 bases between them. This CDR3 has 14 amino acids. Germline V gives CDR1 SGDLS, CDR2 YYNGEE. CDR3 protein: CASSVEGSTDTQYF. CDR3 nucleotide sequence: TGTGCCAGCAGCGTGGAGGGTTCCACAGATACGCAGTATTTT.

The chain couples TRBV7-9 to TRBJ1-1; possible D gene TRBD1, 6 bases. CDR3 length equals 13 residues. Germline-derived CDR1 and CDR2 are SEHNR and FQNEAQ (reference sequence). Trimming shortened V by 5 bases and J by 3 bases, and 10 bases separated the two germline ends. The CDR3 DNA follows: TGTGCCAGCAGCCCACAGGGATACACTGAAGCTTTCTTT. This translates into CASSPQGYTEAFF.

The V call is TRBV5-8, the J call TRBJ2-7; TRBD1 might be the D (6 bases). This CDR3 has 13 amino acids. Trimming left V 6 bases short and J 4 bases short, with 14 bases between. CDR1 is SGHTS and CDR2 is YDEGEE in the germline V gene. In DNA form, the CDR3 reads TGTGCCAGCATCACCAGGGGCACGTACGAGCAGTACTTC. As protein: CASITRGTYEQYF. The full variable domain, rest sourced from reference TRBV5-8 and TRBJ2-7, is EAGVTQSPTHLIKTRGQQATLRCSPISGHTSVYWYQQALGLGLQFLLWYDEGEERNRGNFPPRFSGRQFPNYSSELNVNALELEDSALYLCASITRGTYEQYFGPGTRLTVT.

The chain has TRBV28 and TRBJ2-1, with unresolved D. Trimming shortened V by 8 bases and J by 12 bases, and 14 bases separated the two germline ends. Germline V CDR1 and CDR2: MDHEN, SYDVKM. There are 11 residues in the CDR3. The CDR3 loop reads CASPSAAGQFF. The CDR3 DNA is TGTGCCAGCCCTTCAGCCGCTGGGCAGTTCTTC.

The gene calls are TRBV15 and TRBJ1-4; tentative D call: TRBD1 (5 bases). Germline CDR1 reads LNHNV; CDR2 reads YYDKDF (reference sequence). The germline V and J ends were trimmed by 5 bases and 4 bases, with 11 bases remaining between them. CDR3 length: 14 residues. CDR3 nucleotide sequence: TGTGCCACCAGCCGGGGCTACGGTAATGAAAAACTGTTTTTT. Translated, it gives CATSRGYGNEKLFF.

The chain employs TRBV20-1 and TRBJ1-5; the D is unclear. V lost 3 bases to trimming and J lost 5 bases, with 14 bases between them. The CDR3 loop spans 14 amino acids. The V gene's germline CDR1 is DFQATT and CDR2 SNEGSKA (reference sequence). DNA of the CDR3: TGCAGTGCTAGTGAAAGGGCCAAGTATCAGCCCCAGCATTTT. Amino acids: CSASERAKYQPQHF.

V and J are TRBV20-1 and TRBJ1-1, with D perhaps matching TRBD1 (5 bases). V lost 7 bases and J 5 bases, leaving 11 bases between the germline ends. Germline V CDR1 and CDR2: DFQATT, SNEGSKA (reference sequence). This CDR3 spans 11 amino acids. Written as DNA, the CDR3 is TGCAGTGTTGCGGGGGATACTGAAGCTTTCTTT. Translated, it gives CSVAGDTEAFF.

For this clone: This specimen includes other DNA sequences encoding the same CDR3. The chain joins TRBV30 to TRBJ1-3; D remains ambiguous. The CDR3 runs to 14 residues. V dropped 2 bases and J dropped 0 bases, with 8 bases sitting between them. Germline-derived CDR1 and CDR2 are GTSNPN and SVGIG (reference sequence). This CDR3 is CAWSTGRSGNTIYF. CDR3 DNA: TGTGCCTGGAGTACGGGCCGCTCTGGAAACACCATATATTTT.

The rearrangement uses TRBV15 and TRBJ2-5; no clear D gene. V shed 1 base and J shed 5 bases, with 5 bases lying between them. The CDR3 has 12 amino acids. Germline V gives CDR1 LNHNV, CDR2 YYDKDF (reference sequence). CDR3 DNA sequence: TGTGCCACCAGCAGAGGGGTGGAGACCCAGTACTTC. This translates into CATSRGVETQYF. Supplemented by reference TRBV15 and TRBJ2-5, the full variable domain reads DAMVIQNPRYQVTQFGKPVTLSCSQTLNHNVMYWYQQKSSQAPKLLFHYYDKDFNNEADTPDNFQSRRPNTSFCFLDIRSPGLGDTAMYLCATSRGVETQYFGPGTRLLVL.